This section outlines one T cell receptor beta chain sequence together with its context. It lacks a known antigen. Per-nucleotide qualities are absent, and no much larger clonotype sits a single base away. Each collaborating institution followed its own protocols to collect whole blood in K2EDTA tubes. Collaborator samples were shipped for TCRbeta analysis as frozen whole blood, isolated PBMCs, or DNA extracted from either sample type. These data are taken from a study of blood T cell repertoires in COVID-19 (TCRdb year 2020). Context from the whole study: Collaborator samples came from the United States, Italy and Spain and covered acute and convalescent phases of COVID-19. Where available, HLA class I and class II types were obtained from metadata supplied by the sample provider rather than from assay-based typing. The material from the prospective study consisted of cDNA or gDNA derived from T cells, B-cell-depleted T cells, or PBMCs. Deeply sampled blood TCRbeta repertoires from subjects exposed to, actively infected with, or recovered from COVID-19 were included in the dataset. A de-identified subject ID, COVID-19 status, age in years and sex were almost always included in the sample metadata. Samples were obtained from the ongoing ImmuneRACE study (first 160 participants) and from over 1,000 subjects provided by 6 global collaborators. A freely available public database, intended as a resource for researchers studying the immune response to SARS-CoV-2, is where the repertoires were released. Points the paper makes about the study in general: The quantity of clinical and demographic metadata differed by source and by participant and was supplied without curation.

The CDR3 holds 10 amino acids from the cysteine to the phenylalanine. CDR3 DNA only is kept here, 30 bases in frame from base 1. The germline V gene yields SQVTM for CDR1 and ANQGSEA for CDR2. The immunoSEQ Assay, a bias-controlled multiplex PCR, was used to amplify TCRbeta CDR3 regions from genomic DNA. On the study's bioinformatics: Nucleated cell counts per sample were estimated from amplification of reference gene primers within the assay. Sequence reads were collapsed and filtered to measure the absolute abundance of every unique TCRbeta CDR3 rearrangement. For each sample, productive Simpson clonality was calculated as the square root of Simpson's diversity index across productive rearrangements. This immuneACCESS table, as held by TCRdb, lists in-frame sequences with V and J called but not all clones. Of the missing ones, under half trace to an unresolved V gene in checked studies; the others have no known cause. V and J calls and clone size are copied from that table; D and trimming were computed from the DNA. Present in this sample are around 46,000 clones, 82% of which were seen just once. Less than 9.5% of the sample goes to the ten largest clones.

The sequence is built from TRBV29-1 and TRBJ1-2; the central 8 bases match TRBD1. The receptor was derived from a man in his forties with acute or convalescent COVID-19. Sequencing was carried out using peripheral blood. The CDR3 reads as follows: CGGQGYGYTF. The nucleotides are TGCGGTGGACAGGGATATGGCTACACCTTC. The variable domain in full, with residues beyond the CDR3 obtained from the reference TRBV29-1 and TRBJ1-2 genes, is SAVISQKPSRDICQRGTSLTIQCQVDSQVTMMFWYRQQPGQSLTLIATANQGSEATYESGFVIDKFPISRPNLTFSTLTVSNMSPEDSSIYLCGGQGYGYTFGSGTRLTVV.